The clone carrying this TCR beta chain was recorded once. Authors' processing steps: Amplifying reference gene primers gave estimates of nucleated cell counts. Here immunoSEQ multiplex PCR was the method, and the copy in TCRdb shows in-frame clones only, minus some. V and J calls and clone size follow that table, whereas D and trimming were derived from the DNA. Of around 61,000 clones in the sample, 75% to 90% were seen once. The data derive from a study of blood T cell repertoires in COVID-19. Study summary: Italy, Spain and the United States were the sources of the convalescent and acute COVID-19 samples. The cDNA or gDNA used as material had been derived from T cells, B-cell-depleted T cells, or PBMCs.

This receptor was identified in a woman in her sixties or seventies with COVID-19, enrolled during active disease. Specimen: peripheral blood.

As DNA, the CDR3 is TGCGCCAGCAGCCCTATACTAGCGGGGTCCACAAATGAGCAGTTCTTC. Amino acids: CASSPILAGSTNEQFF. The chain has TRBV5-1 and TRBJ2-1; 10 bases line up with TRBD2. With 4 bases clipped from V and 7 bases from J, the junction kept 11 bases outside the gene matches. The CDR3 consists of 16 residues. The germline CDR1 and CDR2 sequences are SGHRS and YFSETQ.